A selection of T cell receptor beta chains follows, all from one sample in a study of T cells in Graves' hyperthyroidism and ophthalmopathy. TCRdb recomputed calls from the multiplex PCR reads with MiXCR, one row per CDR3 protein. The data show about 400,000 distinct CDR3 sequences, approximately 15% seen once. Sequencing was carried out using blood. Receptors originate from a woman in her late teens or twenties with Graves' hyperthyroidism that later progressed to Graves' ophthalmopathy. Both conserved end residues are part of each CDR3. Each record gives: J gene, V gene, D gene, clone size, CDR3 protein, CDR3 DNA. D genes are given only for firm matches. The size entry is marked missing in some rows and otherwise reads once, few, many or a size class.

J: TRBJ2-7
V: TRBV6-1
D: TRBD1
size: NA
CDR3: CASSSGQGSVYEQYF
DNA: TGTGCCAGCAGTTCGGGACAGGGGTCGGTCTACGAGCAGTACTTC

J: TRBJ2-3
V: TRBV5-8
D: NA
size: many
CDR3: CASDTDTQYF
DNA: TGTGCCAGCGACACAGATACGCAGTATTTT

J: TRBJ2-2
V: TRBV7-2
D: TRBD2
size: few
CDR3: CASSFLAGSGELFF
DNA: TGTGCCAGCAGCTTTCTAGCGGGATCCGGGGAGCTGTTTTTT

J: TRBJ1-2
V: TRBV15
D: NA
size: many
CDR3: CATSRDSRADYGYTF
DNA: TGTGCCACCAGCAGAGATTCCCGGGCCGACTATGGCTACACCTTC

J: TRBJ1-6
V: TRBV28
D: NA
size: many
CDR3: CASSWDFSYNSPLHF
DNA: TGTGCCAGCAGTTGGGACTTCTCCTATAATTCACCCCTCCACTTT

J: TRBJ2-3
V: TRBV9
D: NA
size: NA
CDR3: CASSVDGRRTDTQYF
DNA: TGTGCCAGCAGCGTAGATGGTCGGCGTACAGATACGCAGTATTTT

J: TRBJ2-3
V: TRBV13
D: TRBD1
size: few
CDR3: CASSERTGKDTDTQYF
DNA: TGTGCCAGCAGTGAACGGACAGGGAAGGACACAGATACGCAGTATTTT

J: TRBJ1-4
V: TRBV2
D: NA
size: many
CDR3: CASRGSGEKLFF
DNA: TGTGCCAGCAGGGGGAGCGGTGAAAAACTGTTTTTT

J: TRBJ1-2
V: TRBV19
D: NA
size: NA
CDR3: CASSIHTGSRYGYTF
DNA: TGTGCCAGTAGTATTCACACAGGGTCACGCTATGGCTACACCTTC

J: TRBJ1-2
V: TRBV29-1
D: TRBD1
size: NA
CDR3: CSAARDRSYTF
DNA: TGCAGCGCCGCCCGGGACAGGAGCTACACCTTC

J: TRBJ2-1
V: TRBV9
D: TRBD2
size: NA
CDR3: CASSVAGGSNEQFF
DNA: TGTGCCAGCAGCGTAGCGGGAGGTTCCAATGAGCAGTTCTTC

J: TRBJ2-2
V: TRBV7-8
D: TRBD2
size: many
CDR3: CASSPRTSVFTGELFF
DNA: TGTGCCAGCAGCCCCAGGACTAGCGTCTTCACCGGGGAGCTGTTTTTT

J: TRBJ2-7
V: TRBV6-1
D: NA
size: NA
CDR3: CASSENRVGEQYF
DNA: TGTGCCAGCAGTGAAAACAGGGTTGGGGAGCAGTACTTC

J: TRBJ2-1
V: TRBV3-1
D: TRBD2
size: NA
CDR3: CASSPGLGIHNEQFF
DNA: TGTGCCAGCAGCCCGGGACTAGGTATCCACAATGAGCAGTTCTTC

J: TRBJ2-2
V: TRBV5-1
D: TRBD2
size: NA
CDR3: CASKLAGVTGELFF
DNA: TGCGCCAGCAAACTAGCGGGAGTCACCGGGGAGCTGTTTTTT

J: TRBJ2-7
V: TRBV3-1
D: NA
size: few
CDR3: CASSPPPHYEQYF
DNA: TGTGCCAGCAGCCCTCCGCCTCATTACGAGCAGTACTTC

J: TRBJ2-1
V: TRBV6-4
D: NA
size: NA
CDR3: CASSEDLYNEQFF
DNA: TGTGCCAGCAGTGAAGACTTGTACAATGAGCAGTTCTTC

J: TRBJ2-5
V: TRBV12-3/TRBV12-4
D: TRBD1
size: NA
CDR3: CASSPRDREETQYF
DNA: TGTGCCAGCAGTCCCCGGGACAGGGAAGAGACCCAGTACTTC

J: TRBJ2-7
V: TRBV7-2
D: TRBD2
size: NA
CDR3: CASSLGLAVHYEQYF
DNA: TGTGCCAGTAGCTTGGGACTAGCGGTTCATTACGAGCAGTACTTC

J: TRBJ2-7
V: TRBV6-5
D: NA
size: few
CDR3: CASSYTREMTGEQYF
DNA: TGTGCCAGCAGTTACACTCGGGAAATGACCGGCGAGCAGTACTTC

J: TRBJ2-3
V: TRBV28
D: NA
size: many
CDR3: CASSLAGQPSTDTQYF
DNA: TGTGCCAGCAGTTTGGCGGGACAGCCGAGCACAGATACGCAGTATTTT

J: TRBJ2-3
V: TRBV7-3
D: NA
size: many
CDR3: CASTRTSSPHQSRTDTQYF
DNA: TGTGCCAGCACCCGGACCAGTTCCCCCCACCAGAGTCGCACAGATACGCAGTATTTT

J: TRBJ2-7
V: TRBV20-1
D: TRBD1
size: many
CDR3: CSVPGTVIDEQYF
DNA: TGCAGTGTACCCGGGACAGTAATCGACGAGCAGTACTTC

J: TRBJ2-2
V: TRBV2
D: TRBD1
size: NA
CDR3: CASRDRGLTGELFF
DNA: TGTGCCAGCCGGGACAGGGGGTTAACCGGGGAGCTGTTTTTT

J: TRBJ1-2
V: TRBV7-2
D: NA
size: many
CDR3: CASSGEGPALSGYTF
DNA: TGTGCCAGCAGCGGGGAGGGGCCTGCCCTAAGTGGCTACACCTTC

J: TRBJ2-1
V: TRBV9
D: NA
size: few
CDR3: CASSVRWTNEQFF
DNA: TGTGCCAGCAGCGTACGTTGGACCAATGAGCAGTTCTTC

J: TRBJ2-5
V: TRBV11-2
D: NA
size: many
CDR3: CASSLGRTEETQYF
DNA: TGTGCCAGCAGCTTAGGAAGGACAGAAGAGACCCAGTACTTC

J: TRBJ2-7
V: TRBV15
D: NA
size: many
CDR3: CATSSGSYEQYF
DNA: TGTGCCACCAGCAGCGGGAGCTACGAGCAGTACTTC

J: TRBJ1-2
V: TRBV27
D: TRBD1
size: many
CDR3: CASSLFGTGGGGNGYTF
DNA: TGTGCCAGCAGTTTATTCGGGACAGGGGGCGGTGGTAATGGCTACACCTTC

J: TRBJ2-1
V: TRBV6-1
D: NA
size: few
CDR3: CASSDYSRYNEQFF
DNA: TGTGCCAGCAGTGATTACAGCCGCTACAATGAGCAGTTCTTC

J: TRBJ2-2
V: TRBV24-1
D: NA
size: few
CDR3: CATRARGANTGELLF
DNA: TGTGCCACCAGAGCACGAGGCGCGAACACCGGGGAGCTGCTTTTT

J: TRBJ1-2
V: TRBV2
D: NA
size: few
CDR3: CASSVGGAGYGYTF
DNA: TGTGCCAGCAGTGTGGGGGGCGCGGGGTATGGCTACACCTTC

J: TRBJ2-3
V: TRBV12-5
D: TRBD2
size: many
CDR3: CASGKGTSGRGTDTQYF
DNA: TGTGCTAGTGGCAAGGGGACTAGCGGGAGGGGCACAGATACGCAGTATTTT

J: TRBJ2-3
V: TRBV28
D: NA
size: few
CDR3: CAGGAGGGSDTQYF
DNA: TGTGCCGGGGGGGCAGGGGGCGGGTCAGATACGCAGTATTTT

J: TRBJ2-2
V: TRBV5-6
D: NA
size: many
CDR3: CASSWGDRNTGELFF
DNA: TGTGCCAGCAGCTGGGGGGACCGAAACACCGGGGAGCTGTTTTTT

J: TRBJ1-1
V: TRBV4-3
D: NA
size: NA
CDR3: CASSQVLSGEIEAFF
DNA: TGCGCCAGCAGCCAAGTTCTATCAGGGGAAATTGAAGCTTTCTTT

J: TRBJ1-5
V: TRBV2
D: TRBD1
size: many
CDR3: CASSGQGVRNQPQHF
DNA: TGTGCCAGCAGCGGACAGGGTGTACGCAATCAGCCCCAGCATTTT

J: TRBJ2-7
V: TRBV9
D: NA
size: NA
CDR3: CASSVDPGGYEQYF
DNA: TGTGCCAGCAGCGTAGATCCCGGGGGCTACGAGCAGTACTTC

J: TRBJ2-7
V: TRBV18
D: TRBD2
size: many
CDR3: CASSPGTSGTYEQYF
DNA: TGTGCCAGCAGTCCCGGGACTAGCGGGACCTACGAGCAGTACTTC

J: TRBJ2-7
V: TRBV28
D: NA
size: many
CDR3: CASSRLGGYEQYF
DNA: TGTGCCAGCAGTCGACTAGGGGGCTACGAGCAGTACTTC

J: TRBJ2-7
V: TRBV27
D: NA
size: few
CDR3: CATGGPREQYF
DNA: TGTGCCACCGGGGGACCCCGCGAGCAGTACTTC

J: TRBJ2-7
V: TRBV11-2
D: NA
size: NA
CDR3: CASSPRVTYYEQYF
DNA: TGTGCCAGCAGCCCCCGGGTGACGTACTACGAGCAGTACTTC

J: TRBJ1-1
V: TRBV6-6
D: NA
size: many
CDR3: CASSYIGGTEAFF
DNA: TGTGCCAGCAGTTACATTGGGGGCACTGAAGCTTTCTTT

J: TRBJ2-1
V: TRBV7-8
D: NA
size: many
CDR3: CASGSHFNEQFF
DNA: TGTGCCAGCGGGAGTCACTTCAATGAGCAGTTCTTC

J: TRBJ2-3
V: TRBV11-1
D: TRBD2
size: many
CDR3: CASSFGASGYTDTQYF
DNA: TGTGCCAGCAGCTTTGGGGCTAGCGGATACACAGATACGCAGTATTTT

J: TRBJ1-5
V: TRBV7-9
D: NA
size: many
CDR3: CASSRGVGEQPQHF
DNA: TGTGCCAGCAGCAGAGGGGTAGGGGAGCAGCCCCAGCATTTT

J: TRBJ1-1
V: TRBV28
D: NA
size: NA
CDR3: CASIRYRGDAFF
DNA: TGTGCCAGCATTCGTTATCGGGGCGACGCTTTCTTT

J: TRBJ1-3
V: TRBV5-1
D: NA
size: few
CDR3: CASSLVTGNSGNTIYF
DNA: TGCGCCAGCAGCCTCGTCACAGGAAACTCTGGAAACACCATATATTTT

J: TRBJ2-3
V: TRBV7-2
D: TRBD2
size: many
CDR3: CASSLVLAGGPTDTQYF
DNA: TGTGCCAGCAGCTTAGTTTTGGCGGGAGGGCCCACGGATACGCAGTATTTT

J: TRBJ2-3
V: TRBV6-2/TRBV6-3
D: TRBD2
size: many
CDR3: CASSYSTGLARTDTQYF
DNA: TGTGCCAGCAGTTACTCGACCGGACTAGCCCGCACAGATACGCAGTATTTT

J: TRBJ2-7
V: TRBV9
D: TRBD2
size: few
CDR3: CASSATPGTSQHEQYF
DNA: TGTGCCAGCAGCGCCACGCCCGGGACTAGTCAGCACGAGCAGTACTTC

J: TRBJ2-2
V: TRBV7-9
D: TRBD2
size: NA
CDR3: CASRPILAEGAGELFF
DNA: TGTGCCAGCAGGCCTATACTAGCGGAGGGAGCCGGGGAGCTGTTTTTT

J: TRBJ2-1
V: TRBV6-1
D: TRBD2
size: many
CDR3: CASSETPGLAGPPFDEQFF
DNA: TGTGCCAGCAGTGAGACCCCGGGACTAGCGGGCCCTCCATTCGATGAGCAGTTCTTC

J: TRBJ2-7
V: TRBV7-9
D: NA
size: many
CDR3: CASSPHRGGEQYF
DNA: TGTGCCAGCAGCCCGCACAGGGGAGGCGAGCAGTACTTC

J: TRBJ2-1
V: TRBV28
D: NA
size: NA
CDR3: CASSSDDNEQFF
DNA: TGTGCCAGCAGTTCGGACGACAATGAGCAGTTCTTC

J: TRBJ2-7
V: TRBV19
D: NA
size: NA
CDR3: CASRGTGRPSYEQYF
DNA: TGTGCCAGTAGAGGCACGGGGAGGCCATCCTACGAGCAGTACTTC

J: TRBJ2-1
V: TRBV28
D: NA
size: many
CDR3: CASSPTGRPFYNEQFF
DNA: TGTGCCAGCAGTCCAACAGGGAGGCCCTTCTACAATGAGCAGTTCTTC

J: TRBJ2-3
V: TRBV2
D: TRBD2
size: many
CDR3: CASSGLAGFTDTQYF
DNA: TGTGCCAGCAGTGGACTAGCGGGATTCACAGATACGCAGTATTTT

J: TRBJ2-7
V: TRBV28
D: NA
size: many
CDR3: CASSLGDPGDYEQYF
DNA: TGTGCCAGCAGTTTAGGGGACCCCGGGGACTACGAGCAGTACTTC